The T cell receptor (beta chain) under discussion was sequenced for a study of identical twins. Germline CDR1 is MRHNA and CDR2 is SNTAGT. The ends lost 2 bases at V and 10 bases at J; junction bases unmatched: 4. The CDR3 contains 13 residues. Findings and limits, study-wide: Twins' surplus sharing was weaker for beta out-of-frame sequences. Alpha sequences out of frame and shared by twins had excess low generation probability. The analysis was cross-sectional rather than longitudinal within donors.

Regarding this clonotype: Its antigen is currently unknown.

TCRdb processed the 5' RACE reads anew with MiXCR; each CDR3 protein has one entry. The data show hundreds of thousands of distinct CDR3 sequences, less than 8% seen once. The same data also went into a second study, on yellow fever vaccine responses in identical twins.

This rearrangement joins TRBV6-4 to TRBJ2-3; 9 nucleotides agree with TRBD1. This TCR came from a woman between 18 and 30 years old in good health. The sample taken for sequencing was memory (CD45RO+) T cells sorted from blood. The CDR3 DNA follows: TGTGCCAGCAGTGACCCTCGGACAGGGGCGCAGTATTTT. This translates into CASSDPRTGAQYF.